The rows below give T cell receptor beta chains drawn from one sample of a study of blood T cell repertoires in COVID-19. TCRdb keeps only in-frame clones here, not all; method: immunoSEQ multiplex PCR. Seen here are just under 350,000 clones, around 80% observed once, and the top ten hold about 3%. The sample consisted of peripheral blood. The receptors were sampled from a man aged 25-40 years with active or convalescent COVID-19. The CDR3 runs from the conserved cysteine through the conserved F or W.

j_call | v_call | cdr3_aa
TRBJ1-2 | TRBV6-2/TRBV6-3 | CASSYSGTGGQIYGYTF
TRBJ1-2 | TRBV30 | CAWSPGTGGGYTF
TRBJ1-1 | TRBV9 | CASSPLAGEAFF
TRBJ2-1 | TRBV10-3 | CAISLAGEVYSSSYNEQFF
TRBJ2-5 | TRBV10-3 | CAISDSGETQYF
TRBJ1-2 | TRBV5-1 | CASSYRGRPPDGYTF
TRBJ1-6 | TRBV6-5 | CASQYRNSPLHF
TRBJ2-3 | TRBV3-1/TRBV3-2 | CASSLTGTGSTDTQYF
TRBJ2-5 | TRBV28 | CASREQGGKETQYF
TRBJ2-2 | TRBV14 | CASSQVGGIYTGELFF
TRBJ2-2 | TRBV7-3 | CASSLYGSSTGELFF
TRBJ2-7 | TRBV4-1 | CASSPRTASSYEQYF
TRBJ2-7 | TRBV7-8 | CASSTTSGREGEQYF
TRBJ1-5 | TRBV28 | CASSLIQEGQPQHF
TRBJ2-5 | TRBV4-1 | CASSRYRSETQYF
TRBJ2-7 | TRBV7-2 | CASSLYPSEGGNYEQYF
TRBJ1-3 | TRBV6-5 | CASSPRTAGNTIYF
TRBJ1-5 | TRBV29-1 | CSVAGTYNQPQHF
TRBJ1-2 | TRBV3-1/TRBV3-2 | CASSQGGDRVNGYTF
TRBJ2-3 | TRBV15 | CATSRDLEKASSDTQYF
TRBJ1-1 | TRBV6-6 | CASTKDREGEAFF
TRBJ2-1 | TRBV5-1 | CASSLEVSGRGNEQFF
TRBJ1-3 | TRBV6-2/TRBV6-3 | CASSYSATGWKSGNTIYF
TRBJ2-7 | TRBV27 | CASSLLGTGLAYEQYF
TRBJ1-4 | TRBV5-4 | CASSENRKLFF
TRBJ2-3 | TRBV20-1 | CSASLPVGLGLDTQYF
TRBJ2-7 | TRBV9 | CASSVGGSGYYYEQYF
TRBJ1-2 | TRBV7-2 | CASSLVDRRHYGYTF
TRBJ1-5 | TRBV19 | CASAPGGNQPQHF
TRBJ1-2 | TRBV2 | CASRPSRNYGYTF
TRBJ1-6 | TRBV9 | CASSVTSTGTVNSPLHF
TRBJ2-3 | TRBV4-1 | CASSQPVQGSDTQYF
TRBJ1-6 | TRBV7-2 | CASSLTGEVNNSPLHF
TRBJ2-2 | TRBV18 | CASSPGLAGTNTGELFF
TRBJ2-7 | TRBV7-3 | CASSSSGGKYEQYF
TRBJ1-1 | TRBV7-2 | CATTDGRGLNTEAFF
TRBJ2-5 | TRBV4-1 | CASSQGKAGLETQYF
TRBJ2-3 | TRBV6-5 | CASKVTGGKDTQYF
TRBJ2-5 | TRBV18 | CASSPGSNGQETQYF
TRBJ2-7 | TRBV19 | CASNPGTGATYEQYF
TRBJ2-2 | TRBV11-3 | CASRDGTPANTGELFF
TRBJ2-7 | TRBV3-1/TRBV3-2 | CASSRAAGYYEQYF
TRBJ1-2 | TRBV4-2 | CASSQEGKEGHYGYTF
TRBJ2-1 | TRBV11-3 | CASSLEGTSGREQFF
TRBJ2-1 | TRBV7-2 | CASSSQGNEQFF
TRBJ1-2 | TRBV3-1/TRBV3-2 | CASSTPGQGADGYTF
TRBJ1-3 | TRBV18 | CASSPIGGDSSGNTIYF
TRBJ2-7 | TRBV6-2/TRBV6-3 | CASSYPPGQGGLEYF